These 18 T cell receptor beta chains were all obtained from the same sample, sequenced in a study of T cells in Graves' hyperthyroidism and ophthalmopathy. The investigators amplified TCR beta CDR3 regions from RNA transcripts. The TCR CDR3 first-round RT-PCR relied on the HTBI primer set. Using its own MiXCR run on the multiplex PCR reads, TCRdb lists one record per CDR3 protein. The table shows about 500,000 distinct CDR3 sequences, with about an eighth occurring only once. The sample comprised blood. The receptors stem from a woman between 18 and 29 years old with Graves' hyperthyroidism.

This clonotype occurred a few times. The chain's CDR3 is CASSIARGLEAFF. In nucleotides, the CDR3 is TGTGCCAGTAGTATCGCCCGGGGGCTTGAAGCTTTCTTT. The chain couples TRBV19 to TRBJ1-1; D possibly corresponds to TRBD1 (6 bases). The CDR3 has 13 residues. The V end was cut by 3 bases, the J end by 7 bases, with 12 bases between. Germline CDR1 reads LNHDA; CDR2 reads SQIVND (reference sequence).

This clonotype was observed at least ten times. The chain carries TRBV9 and TRBJ1-5; perhaps TRBD1 as D (5 bases). The V gene lost 0 bases and the J gene lost 7 bases, with 14 bases spanning the gap. Germline lookup yields CDR1 SGDLS and CDR2 YYNGEE. The CDR3 runs to 15 residues. As DNA, the CDR3 is TGTGCCAGCAGCGTAGGAGAGGGGACGGAGCAGCCCCAGCATTTT. Amino acids: CASSVGEGTEQPQHF.

This clonotype occurred many times. The chain combines TRBV7-3 with TRBJ2-1; 7 positions agree with TRBD2. The germline gives CDR1 SGHTA, CDR2 FQGTGA. The CDR3 has 14 residues. V lost 3 bases, J lost 9 bases, and 8 bases stayed unmatched. Written as DNA, the CDR3 is TGTGCCAGCAGCTTCTCGGGGGAGGGCAGTGAGCAGTTCTTC. Translating gives CASSFSGEGSEQFF.

This clonotype was recorded at least ten times. This chain links TRBV7-3 with TRBJ1-2; tentatively, D is TRBD1 (5 bases). Germline lookup yields CDR1 SGHTA and CDR2 FQGTGA. This CDR3 is built from 15 residues. With 0 bases removed from V and 8 bases from J, the gap between germline ends came to 16 bases. Written as DNA, the CDR3 is TGTGCCAGCAGCTTAACCCCCCCAGGGAGCGACGGCTACACCTTC. This gives the protein CASSLTPPGSDGYTF.

This clonotype was seen ten or more times. The genes are TRBV6-2 or TRBV6-3 and TRBJ1-5, with D perhaps matching TRBD1 (6 bases). V was shortened by 8 bases and J by 5 bases, with 16 bases between the two germline ends. The germline V gene has CDR1 MNHEY and CDR2 SVGEGT. This CDR3 is built from 14 residues. The DNA for the CDR3 is TGTGCCAGCTTAAAGGGGGGGAAGGATCAGCCCCAGCATTTT. Its translation: CASLKGGKDQPQHF.

This clonotype was found a few times. An end of the junction does not agree with germline; a read error may underlie this. The rearrangement uses TRBV7-9 and TRBJ1-1, with 7 bases lining up with TRBD1. Germline V lookup: CDR1 SEHNR, CDR2 FQNEAQ (reference sequence). The CDR3 has 13 amino acids. In DNA form, the CDR3 reads TGTGCCAGCACCGGAGGAGGGGGCACTGAAGCTTCCTTT. Translated, it gives CASTGGGGTEASF.

There are many counts of this clonotype. The chain has TRBV12-3 or TRBV12-4 and TRBJ2-7; 9 positions match TRBD2. The CDR3 is 14 amino acids. J gave up 5 bases and V 3 bases, and 5 bases lay outside the gene matches. CDR3 in amino acids: CASSFGLANHEQYV. The CDR3, as DNA: TGTGCCAGCAGTTTTGGACTAGCGAACCACGAGCAGTACGTC.

This clonotype was seen a handful of times. This rearrangement joins TRBV5-1 to TRBJ2-3, with D possibly matching TRBD2 (6 bases). Trimming pared 3 bases from V and 2 bases from J, leaving 10 bases between. Per the germline V gene, CDR1 is SGHRS and CDR2 is YFSETQ. CDR3 length: 14 amino acids. Written as DNA, the CDR3 is TGCGCCAGCAGCTGGGAGCGGGCCACAGATACGCAGTATTTT. It yields the protein CASSWERATDTQYF.

This chain links TRBV6-1 with TRBJ2-6; no reliable D call. The CDR3 is 15 residues long. Trimming stripped 5 bases from V and 0 bases from J, with 8 bases between. The germline gives CDR1 MNHNS, CDR2 SASEGT. CDR3 sequence reads: CASSRRISGANVLTF. CDR3 sequence (DNA): TGTGCCAGCAGTCGTCGGATCTCTGGGGCCAACGTCCTGACTTTC.

This clonotype was recorded many times. The rearrangement links TRBV20-1 to TRBJ1-6, with a weak D call TRBD1 (6 bases). The germline CDR1 and CDR2 sequences are DFQATT and SNEGSKA (reference sequence). V was shortened by 2 bases and J by 9 bases, with 11 bases between the two germline ends. The CDR3 spans 13 residues. CDR3 in DNA: TGCAGTGCTAGAAAACAGGGAGCTTCACCCCTCCACTTT. This translates into CSARKQGASPLHF.

This clonotype appeared many times. This rearrangement joins TRBV2 to TRBJ2-7, with D unresolved. V was pared by 3 bases and J by 4 bases, with 4 bases between. The CDR3 has 11 residues. CDR1 and CDR2 (germline): SNHLY, FYNNEI. The CDR3, as DNA: TGTGCCAGCAGTGAGGTATACGAGCAGTACGTC. Encoded protein: CASSEVYEQYV.

This clonotype came up many times. The chain employs TRBV12-3 or TRBV12-4 and TRBJ1-6; perhaps TRBD1 as D (5 bases). V lost 2 bases, J lost 5 bases, and 10 bases lay in between. The CDR3 contains 15 residues. The CDR3 DNA reads TGTGCCAGCAGTTTATCTCTAGGGGATAATTCACCCCTCCACTTT. It yields the protein CASSLSLGDNSPLHF.

Many counts were recorded for this clonotype. The chain uses TRBV15 and TRBJ1-5; D might be TRBD1 (5 bases). The germline V and J ends were trimmed by 0 bases and 4 bases, with 13 bases remaining between them. The germline V gene encodes CDR1 LNHNV and CDR2 YYDKDF (reference sequence). The CDR3 extends over 16 amino acids. The CDR3 DNA is TGTGCCACCAGCAGAGATCCGGGGGACCCGAATCAGCCCCAGCATTTT. It codes for CATSRDPGDPNQPQHF.

The sample holds a few counts of this clonotype. The genes are TRBV15 and TRBJ1-1; tentative D call: TRBD1 (6 bases). The CDR3 contains 15 residues. Germline CDR1 is LNHNV and CDR2 is YYDKDF (reference sequence). V shed 1 base and J shed 1 base, with 10 bases lying between them. The CDR3 DNA is TGTGCCACCAGCAGAGGAACAGGGAGGAACACTGAAGCTTTCTTT. Amino acid sequence: CATSRGTGRNTEAFF.

In its sample, this clonotype was seen many times. The J gene is TRBJ2-7, the V gene TRBV2; D is perhaps TRBD1 or TRBD2 (5 bases each). The CDR3 is made up of 12 amino acids. Germline assignment: CDR1 SNHLY and CDR2 FYNNEI. The V end was cut by 10 bases, the J end by 3 bases, with 13 bases between. CDR3 amino acids: CATGDGYYEQYF. The CDR3 bases are TGTGCCACCGGGGACGGATACTACGAGCAGTACTTC.

This clonotype was observed a few times. The gene calls are TRBV18 and TRBJ2-4; D ambiguous. This CDR3 is 14 amino acids long. CDR1 is KGHSH, CDR2 LQKENI, per germline. V shed 6 bases and J shed 8 bases, with 17 bases lying between them. The CDR3 nucleotides are TGTGCCAGCTCGGGCAACGGCGTGTTAGACATTCAGTACTTC. This codes for CASSGNGVLDIQYF.

This clonotype was seen repeatedly, ten times or more. The V call is TRBV12-3 or TRBV12-4, the J call TRBJ1-1, with D maybe TRBD1 (6 bases). Deletions cut 6 bases from V and 6 bases from J, with 23 bases between. The CDR3 sequence is 16 residues long. The CDR3 sequence: CASSPSRRGAFAEAFF. For the CDR3, the DNA is TGTGCCAGCAGCCCATCCCGGCGGGGGGCCTTCGCTGAAGCTTTCTTT.

This sequence joins TRBV6-1 and TRBJ1-6; TRBD1 matches at 10 bases. Germline V gives CDR1 MNHNS, CDR2 SASEGT. This CDR3 region has 15 residues. The V and J ends lost 6 bases and 7 bases, in that order; junction bases with no gene match: 6. The CDR3 region is CASRTGGAWNSPLHF. CDR3 DNA: TGTGCCAGCAGGACAGGGGGCGCGTGGAATTCACCCCTCCACTTT.